Shown below are 8 T cell receptor beta chains from a single sample sequenced in a study of blood T cell repertoires in COVID-19. Measured with immunoSEQ multiplex PCR; TCRdb has only the in-frame clones, and not every one. The sample lists about half a million clones, roughly 87% occurring once. Sequencing input: peripheral blood. These receptors all stem from a man between 18 and 35 years old with COVID-19, enrolled during active disease.

The rearrangement joins TRBV3-1 (or the pseudogene TRBV3-2) to TRBJ1-2; D is unresolved. The germline V and J ends were trimmed by 1 base and 7 bases, with 16 bases remaining between them. The germline CDR1 and CDR2 sequences are LGHDT and YNNKEL (reference sequence). The CDR3 consists of 15 residues. CDR3 protein: CASSQVSGVLGGYTF. The DNA of the CDR3 is TGTGCCAGCAGCCAAGTCAGCGGGGTATTAGGTGGCTACACCTTC.

The chain joins TRBV10-1 to TRBJ2-3; no firm D call. The ends were cut back, 4 bases at V and 5 bases at J, with 13 bases in the middle. This CDR3 has 14 residues. The germline gives CDR1 WNHNN, CDR2 SYGVQD (reference sequence). CDR3 region: CASSGTPYEDTQYF. The CDR3 DNA sequence: TGCGCCAGCAGTGGCACCCCCTATGAAGATACGCAGTATTTT.

The genes are TRBV5-1 and TRBJ2-1; D remains unclear. The CDR3 totals 14 residues. The V end lost 4 bases, the J end lost 6 bases, and 14 bases lay between the germline ends. Germline V lookup: CDR1 SGHRS, CDR2 YFSETQ. The CDR3 sequence is CASSLVFSSNEQFF. CDR3 in DNA: TGCGCCAGCAGCCTAGTGTTTTCTAGCAATGAGCAGTTCTTC.

This clone was detected once. The rearrangement uses TRBV14 and TRBJ1-2, with D possibly matching TRBD1 (6 bases). The germline V gene encodes CDR1 SGHDN and CDR2 FVKESK. Trimming left V 3 bases short and J 5 bases short, with 13 bases between. This CDR3 contains 14 residues. CDR3 region: CASSHESGVYGYTF. The CDR3 DNA sequence: TGTGCCAGCAGCCACGAATCAGGGGTATATGGCTACACCTTC. Full variable domain (outside the CDR3, taken from reference TRBV14 and TRBJ1-2): EAGVTQFPSHSVIEKGQTVTLRCDPISGHDNLYWYRRVMGKEIKFLLHFVKESKQDESGMPNNRFLAERTGGTYSTLKVQPAELEDSGVYFCASSHESGVYGYTFGSGTRLTVV.

The chain carries TRBV9 and TRBJ1-3; possibly TRBD1 for D (6 bases). The CDR3 has 17 amino acids. Germline CDR1 and CDR2: SGDLS and YYNGEE. V was clipped by 2 bases and J by 0 bases, with 15 bases between them. This CDR3 is CASSVGAGPNSGNTIYF. CDR3 bases: TGTGCCAGCAGCGTGGGGGCAGGACCCAACTCTGGAAACACCATATATTTT. The full variable domain, with the rest looked up from reference TRBV9 and TRBJ1-3, is DSGVTQTPKHLITATGQRVTLRCSPRSGDLSVYWYQQSLDQGLQFLIQYYNGEERAKGNILERFSAQQFPDLHSELNLSSLELGDSALYFCASSVGAGPNSGNTIYFGEGSWLTVV.

This chain connects TRBV5-1 to TRBJ2-6, with 7 bases lining up with TRBD2. Germline V gene data show CDR1 as SGHRS and CDR2 as YFSETQ. J lost 0 bases, V lost 0 bases, and 9 bases had no gene match. This CDR3 is built from 19 residues. The CDR3 is CASSLGFSGTYSGANVLTF. DNA of the CDR3: TGCGCCAGCAGCTTGGGTTTCAGCGGGACCTACTCTGGGGCCAACGTCCTGACTTTC.

The chain couples TRBV7-9 to TRBJ2-1; 10 positions match TRBD1. The CDR3 totals 14 residues. The germline CDR1 and CDR2 sequences are SEHNR and FQNEAQ (reference sequence). After removal of 5 bases from V and 9 bases from J, the junction contained 7 bases not matched to a gene. The DNA of the CDR3 is TGTGCCAGCAGCCCGAGACAGGGGGCGGGTGAGCAGTTCTTC. This encodes CASSPRQGAGEQFF.

The rearrangement links TRBV30 to TRBJ2-3; 10 nucleotides match TRBD2. The germline V gene encodes CDR1 GTSNPN and CDR2 SVGIG (reference sequence). After removal of 5 bases from V and 3 bases from J, the junction contained 5 bases not matched to a gene. This CDR3 has 14 amino acids. The CDR3 sequence is CAWRSGRGTDTQYF. The CDR3 DNA is TGTGCCTGGCGAAGCGGGAGGGGGACAGATACGCAGTATTTT.